This T cell receptor (beta chain) came from a study of blood T cell repertoires in COVID-19. Study context: COVID-19 samples collected from the United States, Italy and Spain covered acute and convalescent phases.

This clone was counted only a few times. Original handling: By means of reference gene primer amplification, nucleated cell counts were estimated. Generated by immunoSEQ multiplex PCR, the TCRdb table keeps only in-frame clones and is missing some. V and J calls and clone size are copied from that table; D and trimming were computed from the DNA. The table has about 200,000 clones, less than 80% seen once. CDR3 length: 15 amino acids. V dropped 0 bases and J dropped 4 bases, with 10 bases sitting between them. Germline V CDR1 and CDR2: MDHEN, SYDVKM. The rearrangement joins TRBV28 to TRBJ1-5; weak D call: TRBD1 (6 bases). Sequencing input: peripheral blood. The source is a man over 45 who had recovered from COVID-19. CDR3 bases: TGTGCCAGCAGTTTATGGAACAGGGAGAATCAGCCCCAGCATTTT. It encodes CASSLWNRENQPQHF.